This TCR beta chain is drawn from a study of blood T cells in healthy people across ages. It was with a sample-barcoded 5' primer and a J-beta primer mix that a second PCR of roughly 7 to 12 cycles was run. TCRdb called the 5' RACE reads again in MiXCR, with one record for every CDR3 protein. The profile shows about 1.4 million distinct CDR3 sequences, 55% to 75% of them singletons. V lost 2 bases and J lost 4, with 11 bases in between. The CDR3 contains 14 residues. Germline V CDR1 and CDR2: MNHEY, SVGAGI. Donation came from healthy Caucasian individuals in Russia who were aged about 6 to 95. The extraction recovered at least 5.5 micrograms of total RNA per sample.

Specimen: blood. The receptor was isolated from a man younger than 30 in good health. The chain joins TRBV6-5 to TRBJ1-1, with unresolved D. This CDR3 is CASSYSRVLTEAFF. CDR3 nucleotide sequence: TGTGCCAGCAGTTACAGTCGGGTTCTCACTGAAGCTTTCTTT.